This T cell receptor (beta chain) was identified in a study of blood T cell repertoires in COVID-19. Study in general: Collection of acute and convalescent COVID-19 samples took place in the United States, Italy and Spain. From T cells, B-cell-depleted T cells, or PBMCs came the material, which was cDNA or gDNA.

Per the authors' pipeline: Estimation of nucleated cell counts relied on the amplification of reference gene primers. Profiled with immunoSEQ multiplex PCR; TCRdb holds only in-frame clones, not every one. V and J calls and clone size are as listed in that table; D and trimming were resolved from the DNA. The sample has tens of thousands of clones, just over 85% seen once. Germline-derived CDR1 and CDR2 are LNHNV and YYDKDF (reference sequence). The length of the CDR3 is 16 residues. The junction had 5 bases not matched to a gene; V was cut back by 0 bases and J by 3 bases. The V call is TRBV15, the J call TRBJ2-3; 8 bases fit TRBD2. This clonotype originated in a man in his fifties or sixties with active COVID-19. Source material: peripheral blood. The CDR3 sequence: CATSRDSGTRTDTQYF. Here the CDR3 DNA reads TGTGCCACCAGCAGAGATAGCGGGACTCGAACAGATACGCAGTATTTT.